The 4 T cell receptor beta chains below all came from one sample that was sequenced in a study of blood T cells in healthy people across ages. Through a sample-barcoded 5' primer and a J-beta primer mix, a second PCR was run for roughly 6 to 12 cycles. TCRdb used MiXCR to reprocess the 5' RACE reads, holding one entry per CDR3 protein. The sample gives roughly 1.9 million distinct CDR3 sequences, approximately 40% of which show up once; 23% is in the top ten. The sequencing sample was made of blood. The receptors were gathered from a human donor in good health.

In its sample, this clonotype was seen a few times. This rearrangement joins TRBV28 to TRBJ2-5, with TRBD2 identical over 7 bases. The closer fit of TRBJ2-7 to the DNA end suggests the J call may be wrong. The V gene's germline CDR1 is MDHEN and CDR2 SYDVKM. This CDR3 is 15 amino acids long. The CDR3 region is CASSRPSGVTYEQYF. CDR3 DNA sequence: TGTGCCAGCAGCCGACCAAGCGGGGTGACATACGAGCAGTACTTC.

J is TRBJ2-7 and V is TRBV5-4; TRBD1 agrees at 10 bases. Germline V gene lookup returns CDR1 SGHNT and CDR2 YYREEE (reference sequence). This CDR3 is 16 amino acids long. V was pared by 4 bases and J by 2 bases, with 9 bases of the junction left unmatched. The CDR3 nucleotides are TGTGCCAGCAGCATAGGGGGGGACAGGGGAACCTACGAGCAGTACTTC. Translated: CASSIGGDRGTYEQYF.

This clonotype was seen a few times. The CDR3 coding sequence is TGTGCCAGCAGTTTTGGGACAGTCGATATCTACGAGCAGTACTTC. The encoded protein is CASSFGTVDIYEQYF. The chain is built from TRBV11-2 and TRBJ2-7; 7 nucleotides align to TRBD1. From germline, CDR1 is SGHAT and CDR2 FQNNGV. The CDR3 has 15 residues. With 6 bases clipped from V and 3 bases from J, the junction kept 11 bases outside the gene matches.

DNA for the CDR3: TGTGCCAGCAGCTTAGAACGGGGGGCGGGGGAGACCCGGTACTTC. Its translation is CASSLERGAGETRYF. This chain uses TRBV7-2 with TRBJ2-7; D is perhaps TRBD2 (7 bases). The CDR3 runs 15 residues. In germline, CDR1 is SGHTA, CDR2 FQGNSA. Trimming removed 1 base at V and 12 bases at J, with 22 bases between.